This TCR beta chain was found in a study of cytomegalovirus exposure and HLA in healthy donors. V was trimmed by 11 bases and J by 2 bases, leaving 16 bases between them. Germline-derived CDR1 and CDR2 are MDHEN and SYDVKM. The CDR3 has 14 amino acids. PCR employed 60 Vbeta and 13 Jbeta primers. Produced via immunoSEQ multiplex PCR; TCRdb's table is partial and in-frame only. Seen in this sample are approximately 110,000 clones; the ten most common clones hold over 0.8%. The receptor was isolated from a man between 18 and 35 years old in good health and CMV-seronegative. The rearrangement links TRBV28 to TRBJ2-1; a weak D match, TRBD2 (6 bases). Sample: PBMCs. The CDR3: CAASDGGTYNEQFF. DNA of the CDR3: TGTGCCGCCTCAGACGGCGGGACCTACAATGAGCAGTTCTTC.